A selection of T cell receptor beta chains follows, all from one sample in a study of blood T cell repertoires in COVID-19. Clones were sequenced by immunoSEQ multiplex PCR, and TCRdb holds only the in-frame ones, with some missing. Here the sample spans about 150,000 clones, approximately 80% being singletons. The sequenced material came from peripheral blood. The receptor source for this set is a human donor with acute or convalescent COVID-19. The donor label of this sample is uncertain. CDR3s include the opening cysteine and the closing phenylalanine or tryptophan. A D gene is named only where the DNA matches it firmly. A clone size is listed for some rows: how often the clone was seen (once, few, many), or a class if it is expanded.

v_gene	abundance	j_gene	d_gene	CDR3aa	CDR3nt
TRBV6-2/TRBV6-3	.	TRBJ1-2	TRBD1	CASSSLGTDGGSYGYTF	TGTGCCAGCAGTTCCCTCGGGACAGATGGTGGGTCATATGGCTACACCTTC
TRBV5-1	.	TRBJ2-7	TRBD2	CASSLASGSYEQYF	TGCGCCAGCAGCTTAGCTAGCGGGTCCTACGAGCAGTACTTC
TRBV5-6	few	TRBJ1-1	.	CASSLAGDGTEAFF	TGTGCCAGCAGCTTGGCAGGGGATGGGACTGAAGCTTTCTTT
TRBV5-6	.	TRBJ2-7	.	CASSPAGSYEQYF	TGTGCCAGCAGCCCCGCAGGGTCCTACGAGCAGTACTTC
TRBV6-5	.	TRBJ1-1	.	CASSHERRANTEAFF	TGTGCCAGCAGCCACGAGCGGCGAGCCAACACTGAAGCTTTCTTT
TRBV24-1	.	TRBJ1-2	TRBD1	CATSGGTGEGYTF	TGTGCCACCAGTGGTGGGACAGGGGAAGGCTACACCTTC
TRBV18	once	TRBJ1-1	.	CASSGEAGNTEAFF	TGTGCCAGCTCAGGGGAGGCGGGTAACACTGAAGCTTTCTTT
TRBV19	.	TRBJ2-2	TRBD2	CASRGSGRNTGELFF	TGTGCCAGTAGGGGTAGCGGGCGGAACACCGGGGAGCTGTTTTTT
TRBV27	few	TRBJ1-6	.	CASRLARGYSPLHF	TGTGCCAGCAGGTTAGCCAGGGGATATTCACCCCTCCACTTT
TRBV9	few	TRBJ1-6	TRBD1	CASSEGQGYSPLHF	TGTGCCAGCAGCGAGGGACAGGGTTATTCACCCCTCCACTTT
TRBV13	few	TRBJ1-3	.	CASSRQGNTIYF	TGTGCCAGCAGCCGACAGGGAAACACCATATATTTT
TRBV4-2	.	TRBJ1-1	.	CASSQTEYGTFF	TGTGCCAGCAGCCAGACTGAATACGGGACTTTCTTT
TRBV2	.	TRBJ1-2	.	CASVIGGAGGDYGYTF	TGTGCCAGCGTAATTGGTGGGGCCGGAGGGGACTATGGCTACACCTTC
TRBV11-2	.	TRBJ1-5	TRBD1	CASSLDRGQPQHF	TGTGCCAGCAGCTTAGACAGGGGGCAGCCCCAGCATTTT
TRBV3-1/TRBV3-2	.	TRBJ1-1	.	CASSHPRGGKDEAFF	TGTGCCAGCAGCCACCCCCGGGGGGGAAAGGATGAAGCTTTCTTT
TRBV7-3	.	TRBJ2-5	TRBD2	CASSRTGTSGATQYF	TGTGCCAGCAGCCGTACCGGGACTAGCGGGGCTACCCAGTACTTC
TRBV2	.	TRBJ1-1	.	CASSAGANTEAFF	TGTGCCAGCAGTGCAGGGGCGAACACTGAAGCTTTCTTT
TRBV7-8	.	TRBJ2-3	TRBD2	CASSLPSRLAGPSTQYF	TGTGCCAGCAGCTTACCCTCAAGACTAGCGGGGCCCTCTACGCAGTATTTT
TRBV6-5	.	TRBJ1-2	.	CASSFSAGDYGYTF	TGTGCCAGTTCGTTTTCGGCAGGGGACTATGGCTACACCTTC
TRBV6-5	.	TRBJ2-1	TRBD1	CASSYQGQGYNEQFF	TGTGCCAGCAGTTACCAGGGACAGGGCTACAATGAGCAGTTCTTC
TRBV12-3/TRBV12-4	.	TRBJ1-3	.	CASSFRNTIYF	TGTGCCAGCAGTTTCAGAAACACCATATATTTT
TRBV6-1	.	TRBJ1-6	TRBD1	CASSERVDRGMDSPLHF	TGTGCCAGCAGTGAAAGGGTCGACAGGGGGATGGATTCACCCCTCCACTTT
TRBV24-1	once	TRBJ2-6	TRBD1	CATSEQGAPSGANVLTF	TGTGCCACCAGTGAACAGGGGGCACCCTCTGGGGCCAACGTCCTGACTTTC
TRBV19	.	TRBJ2-5	TRBD2	CASSIGSGGLYQETQYF	TGTGCCAGTAGTATCGGTAGCGGGGGCCTGTACCAAGAGACCCAGTACTTC
TRBV9	.	TRBJ1-3	.	CASSVARGPGNTIYF	TGTGCCAGCAGCGTAGCCAGGGGACCGGGAAACACCATATATTTT
TRBV19	.	TRBJ1-5	TRBD1	CASSGQGRQPQHF	TGTGCCAGTAGTGGACAGGGGAGGCAGCCCCAGCATTTT
TRBV2	.	TRBJ1-3	.	CAILNGSSGNTIYF	TGTGCCATTCTGAACGGGAGCTCTGGAAACACCATATATTTT
TRBV5-4	.	TRBJ2-3	.	CASSLGERRSTDTQYF	TGTGCCAGCAGCTTGGGAGAGCGGCGTAGCACAGATACGCAGTATTTT
TRBV6-5	.	TRBJ1-1	.	CASWTGSSEAFF	TGTGCCAGCTGGACGGGATCGAGTGAAGCTTTCTTT
TRBV9	.	TRBJ1-2	.	CASSPGTRREVRGYTF	TGTGCCAGCAGCCCGGGGACCCGGCGGGAAGTGAGAGGCTACACCTTC
TRBV12-3/TRBV12-4	.	TRBJ2-1	TRBD1	CASTRQGDEQFF	TGTGCCAGCACCAGACAGGGGGATGAGCAGTTCTTC
TRBV27	once	TRBJ2-3	.	CASSLIAGSVPRREFPSTDTQYF	TGTGCCAGCAGTTTAATAGCAGGGTCAGTTCCTCGGAGGGAGTTCCCTAGCACAGATACGCAGTATTTT
TRBV20-1	.	TRBJ1-1	.	CSARDQVEAFF	TGCAGTGCTAGAGACCAGGTTGAGGCTTTCTTT
TRBV4-1	.	TRBJ1-4	.	CASSLRAGSTNEKLFF	TGCGCCAGCAGCCTTCGCGCAGGATCAACTAATGAAAAACTGTTTTTT
TRBV6-5	.	TRBJ2-1	TRBD2	CASKLAGGSEQFF	TGTGCCAGCAAGCTAGCGGGGGGTAGTGAGCAGTTCTTC
TRBV6-1	.	TRBJ2-5	TRBD2	CASSELAGGPETQYF	TGTGCCAGCAGTGAACTAGCGGGGGGGCCCGAGACCCAGTACTTC
TRBV18	.	TRBJ1-6	.	CASSARGGNSPLHF	TGTGCCAGCTCCGCGCGCGGGGGGAATTCACCCCTCCACTTT
TRBV10-3	.	TRBJ2-3	.	CAIGGLTSTDTQYF	TGTGCCATCGGGGGACTGACAAGCACAGATACGCAGTATTTT
TRBV4-1	.	TRBJ2-5	TRBD2	CASSLEGLVGETQYF	TGCGCCAGCAGCCTGGAGGGACTAGTAGGGGAGACCCAGTACTTC
TRBV3-1/TRBV3-2	.	TRBJ2-7	TRBD1	CASSQAGTVQF	TGTGCCAGCAGCCAAGCTGGGACAGTTCAATTC
TRBV10-1	.	TRBJ2-2	TRBD2	CASSEWGSGGRGTGELFF	TGCGCCAGCAGTGAGTGGGGTAGCGGGGGCCGGGGCACCGGGGAGCTGTTTTTT
TRBV10-2	.	TRBJ1-5	TRBD1	CASSRDRNSNQPQHF	TGCGCCAGCAGTAGGGACAGAAATAGCAATCAGCCCCAGCATTTT
TRBV11-2	.	TRBJ1-4	.	CASSLESTGLNEKLFF	TGTGCCAGCAGCTTAGAGAGTACAGGTCTTAATGAAAAACTGTTTTTT
TRBV15	.	TRBJ1-2	.	CATSRDYIQARTF	TGTGCCACCAGCAGAGATTATATACAGGCGCGGACCTTC
TRBV18	.	TRBJ1-2	TRBD1	CASSPPGQGTGYTF	TGTGCCAGCTCACCCCCGGGACAGGGAACCGGCTACACCTTC
TRBV27	.	TRBJ1-5	.	CASSFGGDQPQHF	TGTGCCAGCAGTTTTGGAGGGGATCAGCCCCAGCATTTT
TRBV30	.	TRBJ2-2	.	CAWTRQRGELFF	TGTGCCTGGACCAGACAGCGCGGGGAGCTGTTTTTT
TRBV2	.	TRBJ1-1	.	CATPSPGTEAFF	TGTGCCACCCCCTCCCCCGGGACTGAAGCTTTCTTT
TRBV20-1	.	TRBJ2-3	TRBD2	CSASPLETSGSTDTQYF	TGCAGTGCTAGTCCCCTAGAGACTAGCGGTAGCACAGATACGCAGTATTTT
TRBV6-1	.	TRBJ1-4	TRBD1	CASSENRGRLFF	TGTGCCAGCAGTGAAAACAGGGGACGACTGTTTTTT
TRBV7-7	.	TRBJ2-5	.	CASSLGSGLQETQYF	TGTGCCAGCAGCTTAGGTTCGGGACTGCAAGAGACCCAGTACTTC
TRBV2	once	TRBJ1-4	TRBD1	CASSPRGGGNEKLFF	TGTGCCAGCAGTCCCAGAGGGGGCGGTAATGAAAAACTGTTTTTT
TRBV18	.	TRBJ1-3	TRBD1	CASSPGQGPGNTIYF	TGTGCCAGCTCGCCGGGACAGGGTCCTGGAAACACCATATATTTT
TRBV4-2	.	TRBJ1-3	.	CASSPEGGSGNTIYF	TGTGCCAGCAGCCCGGAAGGGGGCTCTGGAAACACCATATATTTT
TRBV5-6	.	TRBJ1-1	.	CASSGTSSNTEAFF	TGTGCCAGCAGCGGGACTAGTAGCAACACTGAAGCTTTCTTT
TRBV11-2	once	TRBJ2-7	TRBD1	CASSLGGTGPTYEQYF	TGTGCCAGCAGCTTAGGGGGGACAGGGCCGACCTACGAGCAGTACTTC